By proportion, the clone carrying this T cell receptor beta chain is medium-sized. Its antigen is unknown. The sample is drawn from a study of T cell repertoires in aging, cancer and after chemotherapy. Study background: Six age groups, ranging from 30 or younger to 70 or older, included the donors. The whole study produced a dataset of several million TCR reads. Study conclusions and caveats: In healthy donors, age-related TCR diversity loss mainly reflected lost richness. Across the chemotherapy interval, each cancer cohort showed higher median generation probability, suggesting thymic rebound.

A mixed TRB-A/B primer pool amplified rearranged TRB by multiplex touch-down PCR. TCRdb used MiXCR to reprocess the multiplex PCR reads, holding one entry per CDR3 protein. The repertoire includes some 5,100 distinct CDR3 sequences, roughly 19% of them detected once, and around 9% sits in the top ten. TCR beta rearrangements were amplified from peripheral blood genomic DNA. Sequenced input: blood. This clonotype originated in a human donor in good health. The donor label of this sample is uncertain.

DNA for the CDR3: TGTGCCAGCAGCGGGGGGACGGGGAACGCGAACACCGGGGAGCTGTTTTTT. It specifies CASSGGTGNANTGELFF. The rearrangement uses TRBV5-5 and TRBJ2-2, with D possibly TRBD2 on 6 matching bases. Germline-derived CDR1 and CDR2 are SGHKS and YYEKEE (reference sequence). Trimming left V 4 bases short and J 0 bases short, with 16 bases between. The CDR3 has 17 amino acids.